These 7 T cell receptor beta chains share one sample of origin, sequenced in a study of T cells after yellow fever vaccination (dated by TCRdb to between 2019 and 2020). The intended sense of this specimen's treatment or condition label: live attenuated yellow fever vaccine strain. Libraries were built with 5' RACE. Reads for this sample came from an Illumina HiSeq 2500. The public reads were run again by TCRdb, first through fastp at Q25 and then through MiXCR, and only productive beta chains were kept. Rows are unified per CDR3 protein, each entry keeping the most common DNA and genes. The table for this sample lists approximately 180,000 distinct CDR3 sequences; approximately 6.2% of them were counted only once. The ten largest account for approximately 3% of the sample. Sequenced material: CD4+ T cells sorted from PBMCs, taken on the day of the first yellow fever vaccination. These receptors were taken from a man between 18 and 29 years old who received the YFV17D yellow fever vaccine.

At least ten counts were recorded for this clonotype. The V gene is TRBV7-2, the J gene TRBJ2-2, with D uncertain. CDR1 is SGHTA and CDR2 is FQGNSA in the germline V gene. Trimming took off 0 bases at V and 7 bases at J, with 6 bases between the two ends. This CDR3 spans 13 amino acids. CDR3 region: CASSLALSGELFF. CDR3 coding DNA: TGTGCCAGCAGCTTAGCGCTAAGCGGGGAGCTGTTTTTT. Using reference TRBV7-2 and TRBJ2-2 for the parts outside the CDR3, the full variable domain is GAGVSQSPSNKVTEKGKDVELRCDPISGHTALYWYRQSLGQGLEFLIYFQGNSAPDKSGLPSDRFSAERTGGSVSTLTIQRTQQEDSAVYLCASSLALSGELFFGEGSRLTVL.

This chain links TRBV24-1 with TRBJ2-1; no firm D call. Germline CDR1 reads KGHDR; CDR2 reads SFDVKD. This CDR3 is built from 12 residues. V was pared by 1 base and J by 16 bases, with 13 bases between. This CDR3 reads CATSDFGHHSFF. The CDR3 nucleotides are TGTGCCACCAGTGATTTTGGGCACCACTCATTCTTC.

Details on this clonotype: A read error may account for a junction end that differs from germline. This chain links TRBV7-9 with TRBJ1-2; D uncertain. The CDR3 has 11 residues. CDR1 and CDR2 from the germline V gene are SEHNR and FQNEAQ (reference sequence). The CDR3 nucleotides are TGTACCAGCAGCTTAGTTGATGGCTACACCTTC. Translating it yields CTSSLVDGYTF.

Worth noting for this clonotype: The junction differs from germline at one of its ends, possibly a read error. The chain has TRBV18 and TRBJ2-2, with a tentative D call TRBD2 (5 bases). CDR1 is KGHSH and CDR2 is LQKENI in the germline V gene. This CDR3 region has 15 residues. The CDR3 loop reads CASSPRSGNAGELFF. CDR3 nucleotide sequence: TGTGCCAGCTCACCCCGTTCGGGGAACGCCGGGGAGCTGTTTTTT. The full variable domain, rest sourced from reference TRBV18 and TRBJ2-2, is NAGVMQNPRHLVRRRGQEARLRCSPMKGHSHVYWYRQLPEEGLKFMVYLQKENIIDESGMPKERFSAEFPKEGPSILRIQQVVRGDSAAYFCASSPRSGNAGELFFGEGSRLTVL.

The genes are TRBV5-6 and TRBJ1-4, with D possibly TRBD1 on 5 matching bases. The V end lost 4 bases, the J end lost 7 bases, and 14 bases lay between the germline ends. Germline-derived CDR1 and CDR2 are SGHDT and YYEEEE. The CDR3 covers 14 residues. CDR3 coding DNA: TGTGCCAGCAGCCTATTCTGGGACGGTGAAAAACTGTTTTTT. It codes for CASSLFWDGEKLFF.

This clonotype turned up a few times. The J gene is TRBJ1-2, the V gene TRBV5-1; 7 bases align to TRBD1. Germline CDR1 SGHRS, CDR2 YFSETQ. Losses at the gene ends were 0 bases for V and 3 bases for J; bases not matched to a gene: 5. The CDR3 is 15 residues long. CDR3 nucleotide sequence: TGCGCCAGCAGCTTGGATCCGGGACAGCACTATGGCTACACCTTC. As protein: CASSLDPGQHYGYTF.

This clonotype was counted ten times or more. The chain uses TRBV6-2 or TRBV6-3 and TRBJ2-3, with D possibly matching TRBD2 (5 bases). CDR3 length: 16 amino acids. Germline lookup yields CDR1 MNHEY and CDR2 SVGEGT. Trimming pared 6 bases from V and 3 bases from J, leaving 19 bases between. The CDR3 region is CASRRVNPAVTDTQYF. CDR3 nucleotides: TGTGCCAGCAGGCGAGTGAACCCAGCGGTGACAGATACGCAGTATTTT.